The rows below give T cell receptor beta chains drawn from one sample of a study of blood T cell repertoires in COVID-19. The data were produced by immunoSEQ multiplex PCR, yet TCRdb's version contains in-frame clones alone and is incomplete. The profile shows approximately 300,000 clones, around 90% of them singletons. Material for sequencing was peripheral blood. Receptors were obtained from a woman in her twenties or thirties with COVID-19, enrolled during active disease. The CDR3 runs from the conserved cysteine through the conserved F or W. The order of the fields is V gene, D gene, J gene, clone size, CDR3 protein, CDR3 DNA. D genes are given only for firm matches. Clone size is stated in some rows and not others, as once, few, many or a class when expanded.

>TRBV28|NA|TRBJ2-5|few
CASSPRVAEETQYF
TGTGCCAGCAGTCCTCGGGTAGCGGAAGAGACCCAGTACTTC
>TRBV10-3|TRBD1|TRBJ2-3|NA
CAISSARGGGSTDTQYF
TGTGCCATCAGTTCAGCTCGAGGGGGCGGGAGCACAGATACGCAGTATTTT
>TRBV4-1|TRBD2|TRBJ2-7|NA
CASSQGELAGSRRYEQYF
TGCGCCAGCAGCCAAGGGGAACTAGCGGGATCCCGGCGCTACGAGCAGTACTTC
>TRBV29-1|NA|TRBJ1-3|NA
CSVEIHPSRVGSGNTIYF
TGCAGCGTTGAAATTCACCCGAGTCGGGTCGGCTCTGGAAACACCATATATTTT
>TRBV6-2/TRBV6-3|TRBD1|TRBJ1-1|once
CASSYDRGGPNTEAFF
TGTGCCAGCAGTTACGACAGGGGGGGTCCAAACACTGAAGCTTTCTTT
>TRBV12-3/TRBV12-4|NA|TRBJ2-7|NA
CASSPTSSYEQYF
TGTGCCAGCAGTCCGACTAGTTCCTACGAGCAGTACTTC
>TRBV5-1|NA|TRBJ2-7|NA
CASSPGSAPFSYEQYF
TGCGCCAGCAGCCCCGGTTCAGCGCCTTTTTCCTACGAGCAGTACTTC
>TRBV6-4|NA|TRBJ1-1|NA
CASSARRGTEAFF
TGTGCCAGCAGTGCAAGGAGGGGCACTGAAGCTTTCTTT
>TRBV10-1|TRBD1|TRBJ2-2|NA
CASSPGGSGELFF
TGCGCCAGCAGCCCAGGGGGCTCCGGGGAGCTGTTTTTT
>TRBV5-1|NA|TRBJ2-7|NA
CASSLRTAYEQYF
TGCGCCAGCAGCCTCAGGACAGCCTACGAGCAGTACTTC
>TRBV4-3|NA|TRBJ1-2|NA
CASSQANSGEIGYTF
TGCGCCAGCAGCCAAGCCAACTCAGGGGAGATTGGCTACACCTTC
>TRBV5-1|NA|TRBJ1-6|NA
CASSLLWTADNSPLHF
TGCGCCAGCAGCTTGTTATGGACAGCGGATAATTCACCCCTCCACTTT
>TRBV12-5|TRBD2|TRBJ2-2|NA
CASGLHAGGPDTGELFF
TGTGCTAGTGGTTTGCATGCGGGAGGGCCGGACACCGGGGAGCTGTTTTTT
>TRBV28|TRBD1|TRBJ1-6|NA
CASSEKTGRYSPLHF
TGTGCCAGCAGTGAGAAGACAGGGAGGTATTCACCCCTCCACTTT
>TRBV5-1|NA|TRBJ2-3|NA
CASSLGVGSRPSTDTQYF
TGCGCCAGCAGCTTGGGGGTCGGGAGCAGACCATCCACAGATACGCAGTATTTT
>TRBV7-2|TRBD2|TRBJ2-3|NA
CASRLSGSNTDTQYF
TGTGCCAGCAGACTTAGCGGGAGTAACACAGATACGCAGTATTTT
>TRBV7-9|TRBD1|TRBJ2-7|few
CASSLEDRGDEQYF
TGTGCCAGCAGCTTAGAGGACAGGGGCGACGAGCAGTACTTC
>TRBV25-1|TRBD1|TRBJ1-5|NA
CASGTALHQPQHF
TGTGCCAGCGGGACAGCTCTCCATCAGCCCCAGCATTTT
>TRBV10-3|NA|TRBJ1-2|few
CAILAGTNNYGYTF
TGTGCCATCCTAGCCGGGACAAATAACTATGGCTACACCTTC
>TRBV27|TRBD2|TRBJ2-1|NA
CASSPGTSGYNEQFF
TGTGCCAGCAGTCCTGGGACTAGCGGGTACAATGAGCAGTTCTTC
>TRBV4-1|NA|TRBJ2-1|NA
CASSQQGVGAYNEQFF
TGCGCCAGCAGCCAACAGGGCGTTGGGGCATACAATGAGCAGTTCTTC
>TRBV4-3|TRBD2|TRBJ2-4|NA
CASSQVEFSGSTKNIQYF
TGCGCCAGCAGCCAAGTGGAATTTAGCGGGAGCACCAAAAACATTCAGTACTTC
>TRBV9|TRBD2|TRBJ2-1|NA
CASSAPGLAGHNEQFF
TGTGCCAGCAGCGCACCGGGACTAGCGGGGCACAATGAGCAGTTCTTC
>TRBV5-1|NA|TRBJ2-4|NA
CASSLGGGKNIQYF
TGCGCCAGCAGCTTGGGGGGAGGCAAAAACATTCAGTACTTC
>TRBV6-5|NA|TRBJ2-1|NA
CASSYSSSPGYNEQFF
TGTGCCAGCAGTTACTCGTCCAGCCCGGGATACAATGAGCAGTTCTTC
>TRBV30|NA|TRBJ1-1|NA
CACEELFMNTEAFF
TGTGCCTGTGAGGAACTGTTCATGAACACTGAAGCTTTCTTT
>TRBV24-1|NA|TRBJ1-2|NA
CATSDLPGKSYGYTF
TGTGCCACCAGTGATTTGCCAGGCAAATCCTATGGCTACACCTTC